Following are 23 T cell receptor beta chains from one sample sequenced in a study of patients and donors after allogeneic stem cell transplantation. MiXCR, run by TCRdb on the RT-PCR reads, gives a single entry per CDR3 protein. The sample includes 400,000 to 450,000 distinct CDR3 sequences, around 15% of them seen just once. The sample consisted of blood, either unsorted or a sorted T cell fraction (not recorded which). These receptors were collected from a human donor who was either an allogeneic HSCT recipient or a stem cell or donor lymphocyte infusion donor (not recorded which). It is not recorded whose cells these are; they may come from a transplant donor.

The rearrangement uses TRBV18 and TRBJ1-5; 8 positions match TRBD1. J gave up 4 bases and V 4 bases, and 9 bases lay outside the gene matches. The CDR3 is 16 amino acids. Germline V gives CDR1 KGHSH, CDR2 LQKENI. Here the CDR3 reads CASSRPGTGGNQPQHF. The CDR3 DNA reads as TGTGCCAGCTCACGGCCCGGGACAGGAGGGAATCAGCCCCAGCATTTT.

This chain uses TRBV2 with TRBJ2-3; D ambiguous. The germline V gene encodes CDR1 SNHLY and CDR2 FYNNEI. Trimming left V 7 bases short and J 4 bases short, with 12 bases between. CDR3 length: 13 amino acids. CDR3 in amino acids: CASIELLADTQYF. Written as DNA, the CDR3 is TGTGCCAGCATCGAGTTGTTAGCAGATACGCAGTATTTT.

The CDR3: CASSQDPFTLGTRAYEQYF. The CDR3 DNA sequence: TGTGCCAGCAGCCAAGATCCCTTTACCCTCGGGACACGAGCCTACGAGCAGTACTTC. V and J are TRBV3-1 and TRBJ2-7; perhaps TRBD1 as D (6 bases). The CDR3 is made up of 19 amino acids. Germline CDR1 and CDR2: LGHDT and YNNKEL (reference sequence). Trimming shortened V by 0 bases and J by 2 bases, and 23 bases separated the two germline ends.

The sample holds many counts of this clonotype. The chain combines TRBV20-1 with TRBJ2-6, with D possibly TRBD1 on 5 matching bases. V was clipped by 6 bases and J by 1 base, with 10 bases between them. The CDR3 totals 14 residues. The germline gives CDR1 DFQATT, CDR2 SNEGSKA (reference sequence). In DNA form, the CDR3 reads TGCAGTGCCACAAACAGGTCTGGGGCCAACGTCCTGACTTTC. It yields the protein CSATNRSGANVLTF.

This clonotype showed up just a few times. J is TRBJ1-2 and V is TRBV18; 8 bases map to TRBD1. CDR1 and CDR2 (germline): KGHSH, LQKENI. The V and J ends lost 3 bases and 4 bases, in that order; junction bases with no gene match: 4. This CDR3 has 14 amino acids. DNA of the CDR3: TGTGCCAGCTCACCGACCGGGACAGGCTATGGCTACACCTTC. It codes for CASSPTGTGYGYTF.

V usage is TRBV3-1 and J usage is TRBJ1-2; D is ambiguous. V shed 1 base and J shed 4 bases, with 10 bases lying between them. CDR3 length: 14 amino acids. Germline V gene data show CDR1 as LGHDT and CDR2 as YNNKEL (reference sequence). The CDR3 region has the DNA TGTGCCAGCAGCCAAGGAGGCCGCCCCTATGGCTACACCTTC. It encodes CASSQGGRPYGYTF.

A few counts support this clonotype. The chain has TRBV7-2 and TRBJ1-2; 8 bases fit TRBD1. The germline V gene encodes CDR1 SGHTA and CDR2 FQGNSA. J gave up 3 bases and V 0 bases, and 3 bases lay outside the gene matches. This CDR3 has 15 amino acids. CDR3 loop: CASSLAQGAYYGYTF. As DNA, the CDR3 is TGTGCCAGCAGCTTAGCGCAGGGGGCGTACTATGGCTACACCTTC. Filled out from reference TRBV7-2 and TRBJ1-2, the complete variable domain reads GAGVSQSPSNKVTEKGKDVELRCDPISGHTALYWYRQSLGQGLEFLIYFQGNSAPDKSGLPSDRFSAERTGGSVSTLTIQRTQQEDSAVYLCASSLAQGAYYGYTFGSGTRLTVV.

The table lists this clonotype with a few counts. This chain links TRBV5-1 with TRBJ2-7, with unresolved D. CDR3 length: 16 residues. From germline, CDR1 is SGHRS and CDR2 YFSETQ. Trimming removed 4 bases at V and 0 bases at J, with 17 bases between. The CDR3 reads CASSLLGRSSSYEQYF. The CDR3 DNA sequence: TGCGCCAGCAGCCTCCTAGGTCGGTCAAGCTCCTACGAGCAGTACTTC.

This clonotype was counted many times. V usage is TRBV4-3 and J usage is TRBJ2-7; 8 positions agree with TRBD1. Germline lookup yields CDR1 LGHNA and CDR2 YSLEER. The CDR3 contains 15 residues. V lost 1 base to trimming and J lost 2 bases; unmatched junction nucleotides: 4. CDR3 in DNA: TGCGCCAGCAGCCAAGTGTTACAGGGGGCCTACGAGCAGTACTTC. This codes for CASSQVLQGAYEQYF.

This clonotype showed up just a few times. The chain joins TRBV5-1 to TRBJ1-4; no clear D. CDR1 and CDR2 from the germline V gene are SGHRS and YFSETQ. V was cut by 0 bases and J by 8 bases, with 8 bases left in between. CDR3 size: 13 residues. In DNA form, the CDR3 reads TGCGCCAGCAGCTTGGTGGCAGGCGAAAAACTGTTTTTT. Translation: CASSLVAGEKLFF.

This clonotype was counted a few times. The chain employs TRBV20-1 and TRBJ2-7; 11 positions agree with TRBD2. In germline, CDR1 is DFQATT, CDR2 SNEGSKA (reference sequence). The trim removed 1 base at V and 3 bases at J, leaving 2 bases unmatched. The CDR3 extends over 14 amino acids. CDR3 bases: TGCAGTGCTAGAGGGGGGACTAGCGGCTACGAGCAGTACTTC. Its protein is CSARGGTSGYEQYF.

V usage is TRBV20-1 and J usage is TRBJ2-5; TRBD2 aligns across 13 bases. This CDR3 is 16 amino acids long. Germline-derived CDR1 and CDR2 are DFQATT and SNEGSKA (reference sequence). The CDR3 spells CSGLGLAGERRETQYF. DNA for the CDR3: TGCAGCGGACTTGGACTAGCGGGAGAAAGGCGAGAGACCCAGTACTTC.

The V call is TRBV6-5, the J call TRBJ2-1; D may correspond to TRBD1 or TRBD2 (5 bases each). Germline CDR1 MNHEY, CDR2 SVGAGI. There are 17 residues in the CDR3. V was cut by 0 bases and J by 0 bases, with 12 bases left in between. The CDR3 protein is CASSYSVGPSSYNEQFF. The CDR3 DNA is TGTGCCAGCAGTTACTCAGTGGGACCGAGCTCCTACAATGAGCAGTTCTTC.

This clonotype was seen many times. The CDR3 spells CASRSETGVSYEQYF. The CDR3 DNA reads as TGTGCCAGCAGATCCGAGACAGGGGTTTCCTACGAGCAGTACTTC. The genes are TRBV12-3 or TRBV12-4 and TRBJ2-7, with 8 bases aligning to TRBD1. The V segment lost 6 bases and the J segment 1 base; nucleotides outside the gene matches: 8. The CDR3 is made up of 15 amino acids.

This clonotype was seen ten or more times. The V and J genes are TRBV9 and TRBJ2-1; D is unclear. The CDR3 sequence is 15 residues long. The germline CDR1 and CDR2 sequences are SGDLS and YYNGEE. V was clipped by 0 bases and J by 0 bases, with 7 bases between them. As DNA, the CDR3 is TGTGCCAGCAGCGTAGACCACAGCTCCTACAATGAGCAGTTCTTC. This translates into CASSVDHSSYNEQFF.

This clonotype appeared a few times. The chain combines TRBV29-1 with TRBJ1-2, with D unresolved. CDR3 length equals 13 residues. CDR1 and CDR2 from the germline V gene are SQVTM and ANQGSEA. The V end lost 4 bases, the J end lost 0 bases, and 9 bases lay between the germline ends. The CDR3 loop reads CSVGLSSNYGYTF. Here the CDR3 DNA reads TGCAGCGTTGGACTGAGCTCTAACTATGGCTACACCTTC. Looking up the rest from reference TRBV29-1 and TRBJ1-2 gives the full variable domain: SAVISQKPSRDICQRGTSLTIQCQVDSQVTMMFWYRQQPGQSLTLIATANQGSEATYESGFVIDKFPISRPNLTFSTLTVSNMSPEDSSIYLCSVGLSSNYGYTFGSGTRLTVV.

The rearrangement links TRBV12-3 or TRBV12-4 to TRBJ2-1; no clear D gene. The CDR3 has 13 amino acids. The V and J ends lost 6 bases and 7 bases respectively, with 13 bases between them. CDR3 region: CASRLLLLNEQFF. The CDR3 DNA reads TGTGCCAGCAGACTACTCCTCCTTAATGAGCAGTTCTTC.

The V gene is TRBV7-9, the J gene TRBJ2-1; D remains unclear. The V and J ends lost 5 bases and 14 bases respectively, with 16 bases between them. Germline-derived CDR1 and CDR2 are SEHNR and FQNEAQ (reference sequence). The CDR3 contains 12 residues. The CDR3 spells CASSRGREEKFF. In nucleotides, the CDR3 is TGTGCCAGCAGCCGCGGAAGAGAGGAGAAGTTCTTC.

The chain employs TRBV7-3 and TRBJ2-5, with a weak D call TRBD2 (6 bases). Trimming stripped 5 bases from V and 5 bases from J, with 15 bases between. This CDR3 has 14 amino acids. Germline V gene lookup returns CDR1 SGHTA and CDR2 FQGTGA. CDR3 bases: TGTGCCAGCAGCACCCGAGGGGAGGTGGAGACCCAGTACTTC. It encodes CASSTRGEVETQYF.

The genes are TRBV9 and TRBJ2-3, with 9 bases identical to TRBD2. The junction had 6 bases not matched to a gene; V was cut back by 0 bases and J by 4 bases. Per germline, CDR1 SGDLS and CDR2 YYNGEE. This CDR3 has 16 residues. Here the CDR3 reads CASSVAPSGVADTQYF. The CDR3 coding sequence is TGTGCCAGCAGCGTAGCTCCTAGCGGGGTCGCAGATACGCAGTATTTT.

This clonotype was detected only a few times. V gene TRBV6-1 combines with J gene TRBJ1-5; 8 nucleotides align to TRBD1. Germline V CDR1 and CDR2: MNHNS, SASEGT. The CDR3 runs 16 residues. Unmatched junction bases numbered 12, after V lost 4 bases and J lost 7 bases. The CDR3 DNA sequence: TGTGCCAGCAGTGCCCAAAGGACAGGGCTGGGGCAGCCCCAGCATTTT. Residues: CASSAQRTGLGQPQHF.

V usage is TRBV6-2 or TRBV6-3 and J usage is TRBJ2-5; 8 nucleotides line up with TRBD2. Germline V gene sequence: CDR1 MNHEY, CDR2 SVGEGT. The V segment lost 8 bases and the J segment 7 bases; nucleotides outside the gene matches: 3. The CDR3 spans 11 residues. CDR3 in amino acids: CASWAGGTQYF. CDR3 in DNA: TGTGCCAGCTGGGCGGGAGGGACCCAGTACTTC.

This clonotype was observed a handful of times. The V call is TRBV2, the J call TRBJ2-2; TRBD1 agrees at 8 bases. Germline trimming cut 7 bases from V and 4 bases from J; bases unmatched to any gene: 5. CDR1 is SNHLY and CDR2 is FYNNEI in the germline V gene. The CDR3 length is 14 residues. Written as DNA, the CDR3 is TGTGCCAGCAACCCGGACAGGGCCACCGGGGAGCTGTTTTTT. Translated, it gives CASNPDRATGELFF.